A selection of T cell receptor beta chains follows, all from one sample in a study of T cell responses to AZD1222 COVID-19 vaccine. The data were produced by immunoSEQ multiplex PCR, yet TCRdb's version contains in-frame clones alone and is incomplete. Found here are roughly 170,000 clones, 91% of them singletons; the top ten hold around 2%. Sequencing used peripheral blood, obtained on day 0 of AZD1222 vaccination. The receptors shown here come from an adult in good health. Both conserved end residues are part of each CDR3. Each record gives: CDR3 length, clone size, J gene, D gene, V gene, CDR3 protein, CDR3 DNA. D genes are given only for firm matches. Some rows mark clone size as missing; the rest say once, few, many or name a class of expanded clone.

>16|NA|TRBJ2-5|TRBD2|TRBV30
CAWSARTSGSSETQYF
TGTGCCTGGAGTGCGCGGACTAGCGGGAGTTCGGAGACCCAGTACTTC
>13|once|TRBJ2-2|NA|TRBV29-1
CSVARQSTGELFF
TGCAGCGTTGCCCGCCAGAGCACCGGGGAGCTGTTTTTT
>19|NA|TRBJ2-4|NA|TRBV7-9
CASSLVRGISAPAKNIQYF
TGTGCCAGCAGCTTAGTCCGCGGGATATCCGCGCCGGCCAAAAACATTCAGTACTTC
>14|NA|TRBJ2-7|NA|TRBV6-5
CASSYSSVDYEQYF
TGTGCCAGCAGTTACTCGTCTGTGGACTACGAGCAGTACTTC
>15|NA|TRBJ1-1|NA|TRBV19
CASRSPWHTNTEAFF
TGTGCCAGTAGATCTCCATGGCACACGAACACTGAAGCTTTCTTT
>14|NA|TRBJ1-2|TRBD1|TRBV27
CASGPEHRGGGYTF
TGTGCCAGCGGCCCGGAACACAGGGGGGGCGGCTACACCTTC
>13|NA|TRBJ2-7|NA|TRBV7-2
CASSRSGLYEQYF
TGTGCCAGCAGCCGGAGTGGGCTCTACGAGCAGTACTTC
>14|NA|TRBJ2-2|NA|TRBV7-9
CASSFQELTGELFF
TGTGCCAGCAGCTTCCAGGAGTTAACCGGGGAGCTGTTTTTT
>14|NA|TRBJ2-3|TRBD1|TRBV11-3
CASSQGASTDTQYF
TGTGCCAGCAGCCAGGGGGCGAGCACAGATACGCAGTATTTT
>14|NA|TRBJ2-5|NA|TRBV11-2
CASSLNRPQETQYF
TGTGCCAGCAGCTTAAACAGGCCTCAAGAGACCCAGTACTTC
>15|NA|TRBJ1-1|TRBD1|TRBV3-1/TRBV3-2
CASSKQGGLFTEAFF
TGTGCCAGCAGCAAACAGGGGGGGTTGTTCACTGAAGCTTTCTTT
>13|NA|TRBJ2-7|TRBD2|TRBV14
CASQRGTFYEQYF
TGTGCCAGCCAGCGGGGGACCTTTTACGAGCAGTACTTC
>15|few|TRBJ1-4|NA|TRBV24-1
CATSDSRGWNEKLFF
TGTGCCACCAGTGATAGCAGGGGCTGGAATGAAAAACTGTTTTTT
>15|once|TRBJ2-3|TRBD2|TRBV5-4
CASSLGGGFSDTQYF
TGTGCCAGCAGCTTGGGCGGGGGGTTCTCAGATACGCAGTATTTT
>15|NA|TRBJ1-6|TRBD1|TRBV18
CASSPSGTGGSPLHF
TGTGCCAGCTCACCAAGCGGGACAGGGGGATCACCCCTCCACTTT